The source of this T cell receptor beta chain is a study of blood T cell repertoires in COVID-19. Study-level information: Italy, Spain and the United States were the sources of the convalescent and acute COVID-19 samples. The cDNA or gDNA used as material had been derived from T cells, B-cell-depleted T cells, or PBMCs.

Trimming removed 4 bases at V and 1 base at J, with 8 bases between. The CDR3 is made up of 13 amino acids. Germline values: CDR1 SGHNT, CDR2 YYREEE (reference sequence). Seattle patients were enrolled during active infection and followed longitudinally. Per the authors' pipeline: By means of reference gene primer amplification, nucleated cell counts were estimated. Using immunoSEQ multiplex PCR, the repertoire was profiled, and TCRdb retains in-frame clones only, with some absent. V, J and clone size derive from that table, while D and trimming were established from the DNA sequence. Of 150,000 to 200,000 clones listed, over 80% are singletons.

What was sequenced was peripheral blood. The origin of this receptor is a man in his fifties or sixties with COVID-19, enrolled during active disease. This rearrangement joins TRBV5-4 to TRBJ1-1; a weak D match, TRBD1 (6 bases). CDR3 nucleotides: TGTGCCAGCAGCAGGGGACAGAACACTGAAGCTTTCTTT. Encoded protein: CASSRGQNTEAFF.